This T cell receptor beta chain derives from a study of cytomegalovirus exposure and HLA in healthy donors. Study results and limitations: Presence/absence analyses treated sequencing depth as roughly uniform across donors.

13 Jbeta primers and 60 Vbeta primers were used for the PCR. Sequencing used immunoSEQ multiplex PCR; TCRdb keeps in-frame clones, though not all of them. The table includes 100,000 to 150,000 clones, 80% detected once. Only one count was recorded for this clone. Its target is unknown. The CDR3 contains 12 residues. The V gene lost 4 bases and the J gene lost 8 bases, with 12 bases spanning the gap. Germline V gene lookup returns CDR1 SGHDT and CDR2 YYEEEE. The rearrangement joins TRBV5-6 to TRBJ1-1; D may be TRBD1 (6 bases). Sequencing was done on a sample of PBMCs. The receptor was isolated from a man aged 25-45 years in good health and CMV-seropositive. CDR3 sequence (DNA): TGTGCCAGCAGCCCCGGACAGACAGAAGCTTTCTTT. Encoded protein: CASSPGQTEAFF.